The text below deals with one TCR beta chain. Here immunoSEQ multiplex PCR was the method, and the copy in TCRdb shows in-frame clones only, minus some. The repertoire includes about 430,000 clones, approximately 90% of them detected once, and 1.4% to 1.5% sits in the top ten. These data are taken from a study of blood T cell repertoires in COVID-19. Individuals drawn from under 30 US areas were roughly 18 to 95 years old. Germline V gene data show CDR1 as SGHNT and CDR2 as YYREEE (reference sequence). The length of the CDR3 is 15 residues. The V and J ends lost 6 bases and 2 bases respectively, with 17 bases between them.

Sequencing was done on a sample of PBMCs or T cells enriched from blood (not recorded which). The V and J genes are TRBV5-4 and TRBJ1-2; D unclear. The receptor was derived from a woman aged 18-29 years who had been exposed to COVID-19. The CDR3 DNA reads as TGTGCCAGCACCGCACGGGGAACCGACAACTATGGCTACACCTTC. Its protein product is CASTARGTDNYGYTF.